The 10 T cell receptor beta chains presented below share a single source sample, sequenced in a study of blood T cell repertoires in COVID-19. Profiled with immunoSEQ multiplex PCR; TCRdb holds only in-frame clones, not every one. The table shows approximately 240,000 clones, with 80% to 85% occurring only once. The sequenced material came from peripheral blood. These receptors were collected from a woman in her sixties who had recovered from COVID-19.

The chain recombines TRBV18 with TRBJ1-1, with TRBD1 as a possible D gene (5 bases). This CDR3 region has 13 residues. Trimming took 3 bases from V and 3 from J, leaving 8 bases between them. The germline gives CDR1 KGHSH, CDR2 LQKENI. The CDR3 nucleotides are TGTGCCAGCTCACCGACAGTAGACACTGAAGCTTTCTTT. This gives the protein CASSPTVDTEAFF.

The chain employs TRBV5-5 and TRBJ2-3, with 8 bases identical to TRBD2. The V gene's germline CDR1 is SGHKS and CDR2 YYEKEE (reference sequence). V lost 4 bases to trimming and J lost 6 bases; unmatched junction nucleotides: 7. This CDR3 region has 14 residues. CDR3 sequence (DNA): TGTGCCAGCAGCCGGGTGTCTAGCGGGGATACGCAGTATTTT. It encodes CASSRVSSGDTQYF.

The chain's CDR3 is CASSYRQGSTEAFF. DNA for the CDR3: TGTGCCAGCAGTTACAGGCAGGGGAGTACTGAAGCTTTCTTT. The chain combines TRBV6-2 or TRBV6-3 with TRBJ1-1; D perhaps matches TRBD1 (6 bases). CDR3 length: 14 residues. V lost 2 bases, J lost 5 bases, and 12 bases lay in between. Per the germline V gene, CDR1 is MNHEY and CDR2 is SVGEGT.

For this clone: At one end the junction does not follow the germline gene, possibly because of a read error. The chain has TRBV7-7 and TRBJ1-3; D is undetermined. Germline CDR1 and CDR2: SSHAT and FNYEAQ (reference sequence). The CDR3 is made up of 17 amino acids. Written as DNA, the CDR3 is TGTGCTAGCAGCCCGTGGCCCAGAGGCAGCTCTGGAAACACCATATATTTT. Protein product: CASSPWPRGSSGNTIYF.

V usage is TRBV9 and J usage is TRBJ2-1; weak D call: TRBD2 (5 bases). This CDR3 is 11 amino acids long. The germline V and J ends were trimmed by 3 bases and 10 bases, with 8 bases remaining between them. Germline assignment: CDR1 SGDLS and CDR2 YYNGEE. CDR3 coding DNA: TGTGCCAGCAGCGGGGGAGCAGAGCAGTTCTTC. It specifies CASSGGAEQFF.

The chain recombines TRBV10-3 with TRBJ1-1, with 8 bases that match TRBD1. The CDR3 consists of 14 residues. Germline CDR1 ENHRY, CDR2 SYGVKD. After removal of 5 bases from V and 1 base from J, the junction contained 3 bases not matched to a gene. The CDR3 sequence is CAISPGTGNTEAFF. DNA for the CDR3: TGTGCCATCAGTCCCGGGACAGGGAACACTGAAGCTTTCTTT.

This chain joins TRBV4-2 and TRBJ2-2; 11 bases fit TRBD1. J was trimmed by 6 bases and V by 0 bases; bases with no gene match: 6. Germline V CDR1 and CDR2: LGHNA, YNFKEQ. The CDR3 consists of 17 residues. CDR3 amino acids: CASSQEARTGGSGELFF. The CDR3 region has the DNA TGTGCCAGCAGCCAAGAGGCCCGGACAGGGGGCTCCGGGGAGCTGTTTTTT.

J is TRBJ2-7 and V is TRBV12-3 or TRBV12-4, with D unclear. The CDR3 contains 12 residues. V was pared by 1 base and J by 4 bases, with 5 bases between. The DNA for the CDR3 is TGTGCCAGCAGTTTAGTCCCGTACGAGCAGTACTTC. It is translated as CASSLVPYEQYF.

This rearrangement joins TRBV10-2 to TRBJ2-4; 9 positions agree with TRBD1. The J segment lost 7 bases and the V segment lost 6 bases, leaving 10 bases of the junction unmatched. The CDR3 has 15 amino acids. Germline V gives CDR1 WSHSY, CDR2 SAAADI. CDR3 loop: CASSRGTGSGNIQYF. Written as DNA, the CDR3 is TGCGCCAGCAGCCGCGGGACAGGGTCGGGGAACATTCAGTACTTC.

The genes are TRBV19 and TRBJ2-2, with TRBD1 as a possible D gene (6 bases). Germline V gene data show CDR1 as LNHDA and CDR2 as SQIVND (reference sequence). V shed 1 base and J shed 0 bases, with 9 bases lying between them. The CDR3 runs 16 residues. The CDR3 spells CASSIVPGANTGELFF. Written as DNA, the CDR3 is TGTGCCAGTAGTATAGTTCCAGGGGCGAACACCGGGGAGCTGTTTTTT.